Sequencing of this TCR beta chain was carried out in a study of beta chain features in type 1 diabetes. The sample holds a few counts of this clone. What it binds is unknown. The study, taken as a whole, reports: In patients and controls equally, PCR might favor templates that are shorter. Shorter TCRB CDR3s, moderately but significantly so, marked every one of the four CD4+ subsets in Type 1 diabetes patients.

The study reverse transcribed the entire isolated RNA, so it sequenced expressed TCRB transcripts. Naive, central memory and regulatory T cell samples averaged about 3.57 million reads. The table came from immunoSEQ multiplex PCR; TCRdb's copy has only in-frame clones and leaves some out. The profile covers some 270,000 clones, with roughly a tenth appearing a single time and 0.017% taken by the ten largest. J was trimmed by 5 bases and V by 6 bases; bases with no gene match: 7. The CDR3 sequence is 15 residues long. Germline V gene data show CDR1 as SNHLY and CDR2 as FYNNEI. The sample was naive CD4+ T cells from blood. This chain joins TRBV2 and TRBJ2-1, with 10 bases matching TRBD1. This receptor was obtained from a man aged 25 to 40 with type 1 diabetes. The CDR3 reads CASRRGGTGDNEQFF. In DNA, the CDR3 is TGTGCCAGCAGGAGGGGAGGGACAGGGGACAATGAGCAGTTCTTC.